This T cell receptor (beta chain) was recovered during a study of neurological immune-mediated disorders. Findings of the study overall: Multiple sclerosis was found to have the least TCR clonal expansion, below healthy controls, and HTLV-1-associated myelopathy the most. A possible signature appeared as one related-CDR3 cluster, in which phylogenetic grouping placed the repertoires of 18 of 34 multiple sclerosis patients.

The cDNA came from 5'RACE, which used 10-nucleotide random UMIs. Over 170 million TCR-beta sequences (from 15-18 subjects) were yielded by each sequencing run. Each CDR3 protein gets one entry after TCRdb re-called the 5' RACE reads with MiXCR. The data hold roughly 100,000 distinct CDR3 sequences, with around 3.6% observed a single time. Many counts were recorded for this clonotype. Its target is not known. The CDR3 runs 13 residues. Germline trimming cut 6 bases from V and 5 bases from J; bases unmatched to any gene: 1. Germline CDR1 and CDR2: LNHNV and YYDKDF (reference sequence). Specimen: PBMCs. The chain employs TRBV15 and TRBJ2-1; 10 bases are a match to TRBD1. The TCR was taken from a woman in her forties or fifties with multiple sclerosis. The chain's CDR3 is CATRGTGDNEQFF. The DNA for the CDR3 is TGTGCCACCAGGGGGACAGGGGACAATGAGCAGTTCTTC.